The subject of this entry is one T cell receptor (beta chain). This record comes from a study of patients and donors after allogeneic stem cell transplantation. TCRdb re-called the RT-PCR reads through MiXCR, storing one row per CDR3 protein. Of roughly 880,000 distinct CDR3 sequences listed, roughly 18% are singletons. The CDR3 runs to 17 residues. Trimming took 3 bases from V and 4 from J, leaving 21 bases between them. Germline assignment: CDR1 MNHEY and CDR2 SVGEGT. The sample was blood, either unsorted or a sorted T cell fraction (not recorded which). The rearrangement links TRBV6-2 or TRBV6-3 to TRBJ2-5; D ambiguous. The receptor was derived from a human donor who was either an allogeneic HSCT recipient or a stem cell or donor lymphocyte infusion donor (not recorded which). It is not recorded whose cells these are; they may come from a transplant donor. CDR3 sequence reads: CASSYVLSRSSLETQYF. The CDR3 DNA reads TGTGCCAGCAGTTATGTTCTCAGTCGGAGCTCCCTAGAGACCCAGTACTTC.